This TCR beta chain came from a study of T-cell reconstitution after alpha-beta-depleted transplantation in children (dated by TCRdb to the mid-2010s). In the study overall: Using TCR repertoire profiling, the study quantitatively followed how T-cell immune reconstitution unfolded in children after TCRalphabeta/CD19-depleted allogeneic hematopoietic cell transplantation.

Results the study describes overall, beyond this receptor: Over subsequent months, a decline in hyperexpanded clone frequencies was noted, and after one year, T-cell counts and TCRbeta diversity were mostly ascribed to newly produced T cells. The apparently early alphabetaT-cell count recovery about two months after transplant was reportedly dependent on only several hundred rapidly expanded clones derived from non-depleted graft cells. In some patients, high TCRbeta diversity at day 60 was attributed to recipient T cells and intrathymic progenitors that had survived conditioning.

There are a few counts of this clonotype. This clone's antigen is unknown. Qualities for individual bases were not recorded, and no much larger clone is one base off. This sample's treatment or condition label indicates: allogeneic hematopoietic cell transplantation with graft depleted of TCRalphabeta T cells and CD19 B cells. Transplant recipients were children who received TCRalphabeta/CD19-depleted allogeneic hematopoietic cell grafts. The method behind the library was PCR. Reads for this sample came from an Illumina HiSeq 2500. Molecular barcoding was employed in the preparation of TCR libraries, with unique molecular identifiers being used to normalize TCRbeta repertoire quantification. TCRdb reran the public reads through fastp at Q25 and MiXCR, keeping productive beta chains. Each record represents a unique CDR3 protein, reported with the most common genes and DNA among its rows. For this sample there are approximately 500,000 distinct CDR3 sequences; 8% to 11% appear just once. About 2% of the sample belongs to the ten largest clones.

The germline V gene encodes CDR1 DFQATT and CDR2 SNEGSKA (reference sequence). The cysteine opens and the phenylalanine closes a CDR3 of 14 amino acids. Only the CDR3 DNA stays, 42 bases, in frame from base 1. V is reduced by 0 bases and J by 5 bases, leaving a spacing of 14 bases between them. The sample here was PBMCs, taken before TCRalphabeta/CD19-depleted stem cell transplant. The V and J segments used are TRBV20-1 and TRBJ2-7; the D gene could be TRBD1 or TRBD2, each one agreeing over 7 bases. This receptor was taken from a child aged 2-15 years with inherited bone marrow failure, due to receive a stem cell transplant. In nucleotides, the sequence is TGCAGTGCTAGAGATAGCAGGGGGGGCGACGAGCAGTACTTC. Translated, it gives CSARDSRGGDEQYF.